What follows are 14 T cell receptor beta chains derived from one specimen sequenced in a study of blood T cell repertoires in COVID-19. This table comes from immunoSEQ multiplex PCR, and its TCRdb copy is limited to in-frame clones, with some not included. The sample lists some 400,000 clones, 81% occurring once. Sequencing used peripheral blood. The receptors come from a human donor with acute or convalescent COVID-19. The donor label of this sample is uncertain.

The chain carries TRBV3-1 (or the pseudogene TRBV3-2) and TRBJ1-2, with 7 positions matching TRBD1. The CDR3 is made up of 14 amino acids. Germline CDR1 LGHDT, CDR2 YNNKEL (reference sequence). V lost 0 bases to trimming and J lost 6 bases; unmatched junction nucleotides: 4. CDR3 amino acids: CASSQDLGTDGYTF. In DNA, the CDR3 is TGTGCCAGCAGCCAAGATTTGGGGACAGATGGCTACACCTTC.

The rearrangement links TRBV5-1 to TRBJ1-6, with D maybe TRBD1 (5 bases). V shed 2 bases and J shed 9 bases, with 12 bases lying between them. The CDR3 is 14 amino acids. Per the germline V gene, CDR1 is SGHRS and CDR2 is YFSETQ. In DNA, the CDR3 is TGCGCCAGCAGCTTTGGCAGGGAAGGTTCACCCCTCCACTTT. This translates into CASSFGREGSPLHF.

As to this clone: The sample holds other DNA sequences that translate to the same CDR3. This rearrangement joins TRBV5-1 to TRBJ2-3; weak D call: TRBD1 (6 bases). This CDR3 spans 14 amino acids. Trimming left V 4 bases short and J 2 bases short, with 11 bases between. Looked up from germline, CDR1 is SGHRS and CDR2 is YFSETQ. Here the CDR3 reads CASSGGGYTDTQYF. Written as DNA, the CDR3 is TGCGCCAGCAGCGGGGGCGGGTACACAGATACGCAGTATTTT.

This clone has a count of ten or more. This chain uses TRBV7-2 with TRBJ2-7; TRBD2 aligns across 8 bases. Germline-derived CDR1 and CDR2 are SGHTA and FQGNSA. The CDR3 is 15 amino acids. V trimming: 1 base; J trimming: 3 bases; junction bases outside the gene matches: 5. The CDR3 here is CASSLEAGARYEQYF. In DNA, the CDR3 is TGTGCCAGCAGCTTAGAAGCGGGGGCGCGCTACGAGCAGTACTTC.

The chain links TRBV7-2 to TRBJ2-3; D is unclear. Per the germline V gene, CDR1 is SGHTA and CDR2 is FQGNSA. V shed 0 bases and J shed 6 bases, with 16 bases lying between them. The CDR3 consists of 16 residues. CDR3 residues: CASSLAPGRPADTQYF. The CDR3, as DNA: TGTGCCAGCAGCTTAGCGCCCGGCAGGCCGGCGGATACGCAGTATTTT.

The chain couples TRBV4-2 to TRBJ1-1; D call uncertain. Trimming removed 0 bases at V and 0 bases at J, with 5 bases between. Per germline, CDR1 LGHNA and CDR2 YNFKEQ. This CDR3 has 14 residues. The CDR3 region is CASSQDQVNTEAFF. The CDR3 coding sequence is TGTGCCAGCAGCCAAGACCAGGTGAACACTGAAGCTTTCTTT.

This chain uses TRBV28 with TRBJ1-2; TRBD1 matches 7 bases. Per the germline V gene, CDR1 is MDHEN and CDR2 is SYDVKM. The CDR3 totals 12 residues. V was clipped by 8 bases and J by 4 bases; unmatched bases: 4. CDR3 protein: CASSGTVYGYTF. The CDR3 nucleotides are TGTGCCAGCTCGGGGACAGTCTATGGCTACACCTTC.

The chain links TRBV7-9 to TRBJ1-1; 7 bases line up with TRBD1. This CDR3 spans 13 amino acids. The trim removed 3 bases at V and 5 bases at J, leaving 3 bases unmatched. Looked up from germline, CDR1 is SEHNR and CDR2 is FQNEAQ (reference sequence). CDR3 protein: CASSFIQGTEAFF. The CDR3 region has the DNA TGTGCCAGCAGCTTTATACAGGGGACTGAAGCTTTCTTT.

The chain recombines TRBV19 with TRBJ2-1, with D possibly being TRBD1 (6 bases). V shed 4 bases and J shed 6 bases, with 19 bases lying between them. This CDR3 contains 16 residues. The germline V gene has CDR1 LNHDA and CDR2 SQIVND (reference sequence). The CDR3 sequence: CASSTPYQGTGNEQFF. The CDR3 DNA reads as TGTGCCAGTAGTACACCCTACCAGGGGACGGGCAATGAGCAGTTCTTC. The whole variable domain, filled in from reference TRBV19 and TRBJ2-1, reads DGGITQSPKYLFRKEGQNVTLSCEQNLNHDAMYWYRQDPGQGLRLIYYSQIVNDFQKGDIAEGYSVSREKKESFPLTVTSAQKNPTAFYLCASSTPYQGTGNEQFFGPGTRLTVL.

The chain links TRBV18 to TRBJ1-6; the match to TRBD1 covers 7 bases. This CDR3 region has 17 residues. V was pared by 3 bases and J by 7 bases, with 12 bases of the junction left unmatched. In germline, CDR1 is KGHSH, CDR2 LQKENI. The CDR3 nucleotides read TGTGCCAGCTCACCGAGAGACAGGGTTGGTGGAAATTCACCCCTCCACTTT. Translation gives CASSPRDRVGGNSPLHF.

The genes are TRBV7-9 and TRBJ1-2; tentatively, D is TRBD1 (6 bases). The CDR3 consists of 17 residues. V gave up 5 bases and J gave up 6 bases, with 25 bases separating them. The V gene's germline CDR1 is SEHNR and CDR2 FQNEAQ (reference sequence). CDR3: CASSGPSTYSGVDGYTF. Here the CDR3 DNA reads TGTGCCAGCAGCGGACCGTCTACGTACTCAGGGGTAGATGGCTACACCTTC.

V is TRBV27 and J is TRBJ2-1, with TRBD2 identical over 9 bases. Germline assignment: CDR1 MNHEY and CDR2 SMNVEV (reference sequence). V shed 10 bases, J shed 9 bases, and the junction held 13 bases outside the gene matches. This CDR3 is 14 amino acids long. The CDR3 bases are TGTGCCATCAGGCCGGGACTAGCATCCCGTGAGCAGTTCTTC. Protein sequence: CAIRPGLASREQFF.

The chain employs TRBV30 and TRBJ1-1; D ambiguous. The CDR3 is made up of 14 amino acids. Per germline, CDR1 GTSNPN and CDR2 SVGIG (reference sequence). The germline V and J ends were trimmed by 3 bases and 4 bases, with 15 bases remaining between them. The DNA for the CDR3 is TGTGCCTGGAGATCTGGCGGAAAGGTCACTGAAGCTTTCTTT. Translated: CAWRSGGKVTEAFF.

The chain is built from TRBV7-9 and TRBJ2-1; 9 positions agree with TRBD2. The CDR3 is made up of 14 amino acids. V was pared by 8 bases and J by 4 bases, with 6 bases of the junction left unmatched. Per germline, CDR1 SEHNR and CDR2 FQNEAQ (reference sequence). CDR3 region: CASGASGIYNEQFF. The DNA of the CDR3 is TGTGCCAGCGGCGCTAGCGGGATATACAATGAGCAGTTCTTC. Looking up the rest from reference TRBV7-9 and TRBJ2-1 gives the full variable domain: DTGVSQNPRHKITKRGQNVTFRCDPISEHNRLYWYRQTLGQGPEFLTYFQNEAQLEKSRLLSDRFSAERPKGSFSTLEIQRTEQGDSAMYLCASGASGIYNEQFFGPGTRLTVL.